Listed below are T cell receptor beta chains from one sample, sequenced in a study of blood T cell repertoires in COVID-19. Libraries were prepared by immunoSEQ multiplex PCR; TCRdb keeps only in-frame clonotypes and omits some of them. Of a few hundred thousand clones listed, 88% are singletons. The sample was PBMCs or T cells enriched from blood (not recorded which). All receptors derive from a woman aged 18 to 35 who had recovered from COVID-19. Both conserved end residues are part of each CDR3. Fields, in order: J gene, D gene, V gene, clone size, CDR3 protein, CDR3 DNA. D genes are given only for firm matches. Only some rows state a clone size, as once, few, many or a class for expanded clones.

TRBJ1-5	NA	TRBV12-3/TRBV12-4	few	CASSLTGNQPQHF	TGTGCCAGCAGTTTGACGGGAAATCAGCCCCAGCATTTT
TRBJ2-1	NA	TRBV4-1	once	CASSQDDTAPEQFF	TGCGCCAGCAGCCAAGATGACACAGCTCCTGAGCAGTTCTTC
TRBJ2-5	NA	TRBV19	few	CASRRDRLEETQYF	TGTGCCAGTAGGCGGGACAGACTAGAAGAGACCCAGTACTTC
TRBJ2-1	NA	TRBV25-1	NA	CASSDRLGAVDNEQFF	TGTGCCAGCAGTGACCGGCTAGGGGCAGTCGACAATGAGCAGTTCTTC
TRBJ1-3	NA	TRBV21-1	NA	CASSKGQGNFIMSSGNTIYF	TGTGCCAGCAGCAAAGGACAGGGTAATTTCATAATGAGCTCTGGAAACACCATATATTTT
TRBJ1-1	NA	TRBV7-8	NA	CASSGRQQWSTEAFF	TGTGCCAGCAGCGGACGACAGCAGTGGAGCACTGAAGCTTTCTTT
TRBJ2-5	NA	TRBV6-6	NA	CASSYAAEETQYF	TGTGCCAGCAGTTACGCGGCGGAAGAGACCCAGTACTTC
TRBJ2-1	TRBD2	TRBV12-5	NA	CASGLGLVSGEYNEQFF	TGTGCTAGTGGTTTGGGGTTGGTTAGCGGGGAGTACAATGAGCAGTTCTTC
TRBJ1-1	TRBD1	TRBV3-1/TRBV3-2	NA	CASSRSGTGGMNTEAFF	TGTGCCAGCAGCCGCTCCGGGACAGGGGGAATGAACACTGAAGCTTTCTTT
TRBJ1-2	NA	TRBV7-2	once	CASSYTGKTSYGYTF	TGTGCCAGCAGCTACACAGGGAAAACGAGCTATGGCTACACCTTC
TRBJ2-6	TRBD1	TRBV7-3	NA	CASSPQGSRGANVLTF	TGTGCCAGCAGCCCACAGGGGTCCAGGGGGGCCAACGTCCTGACTTTC
TRBJ1-2	NA	TRBV19	NA	CASVGQSNYGYTF	TGTGCCAGTGTTGGACAGTCTAACTATGGCTACACCTTC
TRBJ1-1	NA	TRBV5-1	NA	CASSLSTDLTEAFF	TGCGCCAGCAGCTTATCCACGGACTTAACTGAAGCTTTCTTT
TRBJ2-3	NA	TRBV30	NA	CAGWWGLDTQYF	TGTGCCGGATGGTGGGGCTTGGATACGCAGTATTTT
TRBJ2-3	NA	TRBV9	NA	CASSALSGGSTDTQYF	TGTGCCAGCAGCGCACTCTCTGGGGGGAGCACAGATACGCAGTATTTT
TRBJ1-1	NA	TRBV5-1	NA	CASSLNSNTEAFF	TGCGCCAGCAGCTTGAACTCTAACACTGAAGCTTTCTTT
TRBJ2-1	NA	TRBV11-2	NA	CASRPIRRGGKFF	TGTGCCAGCAGGCCTATCAGACGGGGAGGAAAGTTCTTC
TRBJ1-6	NA	TRBV6-5	NA	CASSSGNSPLHF	TGTGCCAGCAGTTCAGGGAATTCACCCCTCCACTTT
TRBJ1-1	NA	TRBV10-2	NA	CASSPFLNTEAFF	TGCGCCAGCAGTCCCTTTTTGAACACTGAAGCTTTCTTT
TRBJ2-1	NA	TRBV6-5	NA	CASSYTPDFYNEQFF	TGTGCCAGCAGTTACACCCCGGACTTCTACAATGAGCAGTTCTTC
TRBJ1-5	NA	TRBV4-1	NA	CASSQEGGSSLGQPQHF	TGCGCCAGCAGCCAAGAGGGGGGGTCATCACTGGGTCAGCCCCAGCATTTT
TRBJ1-1	NA	TRBV5-1	NA	CASSSNKITAADTEAFF	TGCGCCAGCAGCTCGAATAAAATTACAGCGGCGGACACTGAAGCTTTCTTT
TRBJ1-6	TRBD1	TRBV7-2	NA	CASSGTGQGSNSPLHF	TGTGCCAGCAGCGGTACGGGACAGGGGAGTAATTCACCCCTCCACTTT
TRBJ1-1	NA	TRBV30	NA	CAWSLLGRGDTEAFF	TGTGCCTGGAGTCTACTCGGCAGGGGAGACACTGAAGCTTTCTTT
TRBJ2-2	TRBD2	TRBV6-5	NA	CATYGLAGNTGELFF	TGTGCCACATACGGACTAGCGGGGAACACCGGGGAGCTGTTTTTT
TRBJ1-1	NA	TRBV29-1	once	CSVRSNTEAFF	TGCAGCGTTCGCAGTAACACTGAAGCTTTCTTT
TRBJ2-1	NA	TRBV3-1/TRBV3-2	NA	CASRLQGEQFF	TGTGCCAGCAGACTACAGGGTGAGCAGTTCTTC
TRBJ2-7	TRBD1	TRBV3-1/TRBV3-2	NA	CASSQGRDSTYEQYF	TGTGCCAGCAGCCAAGGCCGGGACAGTACCTACGAGCAGTACTTC
TRBJ1-4	NA	TRBV28	once	CASSLFPATNEKLFF	TGTGCCAGCAGTTTATTTCCAGCAACTAATGAAAAACTGTTTTTT
TRBJ2-7	NA	TRBV24-1	once	CATSDLDSYEQYF	TGTGCCACCAGTGACTTGGACAGCTACGAGCAGTACTTC
TRBJ2-2	NA	TRBV30	NA	CAWGNYKVLLSGELFF	TGTGCCTGGGGAAACTACAAGGTCCTGTTATCCGGGGAGCTGTTTTTT
TRBJ2-7	TRBD2	TRBV3-1/TRBV3-2	NA	CASSQVGTSGSPYEQYF	TGTGCCAGCAGCCAAGTTGGGACTAGCGGGTCTCCCTACGAGCAGTACTTC
TRBJ1-1	TRBD1	TRBV7-9	NA	CASSPGQGNTEAFF	TGTGCCAGCAGCCCGGGACAGGGGAACACTGAAGCTTTCTTT
TRBJ1-2	TRBD1	TRBV6-6	once	CASMGRDRNAYTF	TGTGCCAGCATGGGGCGGGACAGGAACGCTTACACCTTC
TRBJ2-2	NA	TRBV14	NA	CASTTSARSNTGELFF	TGTGCCAGCACCACGTCAGCTAGGTCGAACACCGGGGAGCTGTTTTTT
TRBJ2-7	TRBD1	TRBV28	NA	CASSLSGTGALEQYF	TGTGCCAGCAGTTTATCCGGGACAGGGGCCCTCGAGCAGTACTTC
TRBJ1-4	NA	TRBV28	NA	CASSSRQASLFF	TGTGCCAGCAGTTCCCGACAGGCTTCGCTGTTTTTT
TRBJ1-3	TRBD1	TRBV7-2	NA	CASSVRGLGGNTIYF	TGTGCCAGCAGCGTAAGGGGGCTCGGAGGAAACACCATATATTTT
TRBJ1-1	NA	TRBV19	NA	CASRDSRAKTEAFF	TGTGCCAGTAGGGACTCCAGAGCAAAAACTGAAGCTTTCTTT
TRBJ2-7	TRBD1	TRBV5-1	NA	CASSPGTGPTYEQYF	TGCGCCAGCAGCCCAGGGACAGGTCCCACCTACGAGCAGTACTTC
TRBJ2-1	TRBD2	TRBV4-1	few	CASSQDRLTSGYNEQFF	TGCGCCAGCAGCCAAGATCGGTTGACTAGCGGCTACAATGAGCAGTTCTTC
TRBJ1-2	TRBD1	TRBV14	once	CASSQIEGAGYGYTF	TGTGCCAGCAGCCAAATCGAGGGGGCCGGGTATGGCTACACCTTC
TRBJ2-7	TRBD2	TRBV11-1	NA	CASSLVAGGTYEQYF	TGTGCCAGCAGCTTAGTTGCGGGGGGAACCTACGAGCAGTACTTC
TRBJ2-3	TRBD2	TRBV5-4	NA	CASREGLAGTDTQYF	TGTGCCAGCAGGGAGGGACTAGCCGGCACAGATACGCAGTATTTT
TRBJ1-6	NA	TRBV5-6	NA	CASSSPRQVLNSPLHF	TGTGCCAGCAGCTCGCCCAGACAGGTTTTGAATTCACCCCTCCACTTT
TRBJ1-6	NA	TRBV4-1	NA	CASSQDSAGGNSPLHF	TGCGCCAGCAGCCAAGATTCTGCGGGTGGGAATTCACCCCTCCACTTT
TRBJ1-1	NA	TRBV7-9	NA	CASSLVETGAEAFF	TGTGCCAGCAGCTTAGTGGAGACCGGGGCTGAAGCTTTCTTT
TRBJ1-5	NA	TRBV11-1	NA	CASSLAPGTPAPNQPQHF	TGTGCCAGCAGCTTAGCCCCCGGGACACCGGCCCCAAATCAGCCCCAGCATTTT
TRBJ1-4	NA	TRBV3-1/TRBV3-2	NA	CASSHGRGGAEKLFF	TGTGCCAGCAGCCATGGTAGGGGAGGAGCTGAAAAACTGTTTTTT
TRBJ2-7	TRBD1	TRBV30	NA	CAGDRGGFYEQYF	TGTGCCGGCGACAGGGGTGGGTTTTACGAGCAGTACTTC
TRBJ2-1	TRBD1	TRBV24-1	NA	CATSDWGQGALNEQFF	TGTGCCACCAGTGATTGGGGACAGGGGGCCTTGAATGAGCAGTTCTTC
TRBJ2-3	TRBD2	TRBV5-1	NA	CASSLDSSGGTDTQYF	TGCGCCAGCAGCTTGGATAGTAGCGGGGGCACAGATACGCAGTATTTT
TRBJ2-1	NA	TRBV4-1	NA	CASSQQASSYNEQFF	TGCGCCAGCAGCCAACAGGCGAGCTCCTACAATGAGCAGTTCTTC
TRBJ1-1	NA	TRBV7-2	NA	CASSLGVGGAEAFF	TGTGCCAGCAGCTTAGGGGTCGGGGGGGCTGAAGCTTTCTTT
TRBJ2-7	NA	TRBV3-1/TRBV3-2	NA	CASSQATKGNYEQYF	TGTGCCAGCAGCCAAGCCACCAAGGGGAACTACGAGCAGTACTTC
TRBJ1-2	NA	TRBV27	NA	CASSLQQGYGYTF	TGTGCCAGCAGTTTACAACAGGGCTATGGCTACACCTTC
TRBJ1-1	NA	TRBV6-5	NA	CASSRQKSEAFF	TGTGCCAGCAGTAGACAGAAGTCTGAAGCTTTCTTT
TRBJ2-3	NA	TRBV12-3/TRBV12-4	once	CASSSPGADTQYF	TGTGCCAGCAGTTCTCCGGGGGCAGATACGCAGTATTTT
TRBJ2-2	NA	TRBV7-6	NA	CASSTGTHFYPNTGELFF	TGTGCCAGCAGCACCGGGACTCATTTCTACCCGAACACCGGGGAGCTGTTTTTT
TRBJ2-2	NA	TRBV15	NA	CATRGEWSGELFF	TGTGCCACCAGGGGAGAATGGTCCGGGGAGCTGTTTTTT